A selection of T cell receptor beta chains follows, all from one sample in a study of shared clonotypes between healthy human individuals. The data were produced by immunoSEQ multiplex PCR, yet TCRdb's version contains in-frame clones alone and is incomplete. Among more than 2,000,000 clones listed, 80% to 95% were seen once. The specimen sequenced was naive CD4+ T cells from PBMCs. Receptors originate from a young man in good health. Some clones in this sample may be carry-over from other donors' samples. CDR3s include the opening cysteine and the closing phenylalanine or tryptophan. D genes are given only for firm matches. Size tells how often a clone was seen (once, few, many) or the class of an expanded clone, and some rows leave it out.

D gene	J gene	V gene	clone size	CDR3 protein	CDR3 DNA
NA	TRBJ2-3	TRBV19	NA	CASSIRDRYTDTQYF	TGTGCCAGTAGTATTAGGGACCGATACACAGATACGCAGTATTTT
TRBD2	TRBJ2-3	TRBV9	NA	CASSVLASGTDTQYF	TGTGCCAGCAGCGTCTTGGCTAGCGGAACAGATACGCAGTATTTT
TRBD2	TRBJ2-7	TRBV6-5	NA	CASRGLAGIYEQYF	TGTGCCAGCAGGGGACTAGCGGGGATTTACGAGCAGTACTTC
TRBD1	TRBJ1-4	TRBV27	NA	CASSVDRGYREKLFF	TGTGCCAGCAGTGTAGACAGGGGATATCGGGAAAAACTGTTTTTT
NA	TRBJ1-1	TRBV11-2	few	CASSLVWNTEAFF	TGTGCCAGCAGCTTAGTTTGGAACACTGAAGCTTTCTTT
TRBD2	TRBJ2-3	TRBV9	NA	CASSPRTSLSTDTQYF	TGTGCCAGCAGCCCCAGGACTAGCCTTAGCACAGATACGCAGTATTTT
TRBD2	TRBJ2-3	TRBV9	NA	CASSPLAGGPYRGADTQYF	TGTGCCAGCAGCCCCCTAGCGGGAGGGCCTTATAGGGGGGCAGATACGCAGTATTTT
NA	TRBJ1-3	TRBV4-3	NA	CASSQDGSSGNTIYF	TGCGCCAGCAGCCAAGACGGCAGTTCTGGAAACACCATATATTTT
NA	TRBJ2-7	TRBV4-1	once	CASSQGRSHRVAHEQYF	TGCGCCAGCAGCCAAGGGAGGAGTCACAGGGTCGCCCACGAGCAGTACTTC
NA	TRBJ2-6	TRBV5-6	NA	CASSLGGAQGWGANVLTF	TGTGCCAGCAGCTTGGGAGGGGCGCAGGGTTGGGGGGCCAACGTCCTGACTTTC
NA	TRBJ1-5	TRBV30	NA	CAWSVSGAIWDQPQHF	TGTGCCTGGAGTGTATCGGGGGCAATTTGGGATCAGCCCCAGCATTTT
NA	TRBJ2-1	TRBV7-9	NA	CASSPAGQQYNEQFF	TGTGCCAGCAGCCCAGCTGGGCAGCAATACAATGAGCAGTTCTTC
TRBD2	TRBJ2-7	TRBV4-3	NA	CASSRQRESHEQYF	TGCGCCAGCAGCCGCCAGCGGGAGTCCCACGAGCAGTACTTC
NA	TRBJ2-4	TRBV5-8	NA	CASSLDRNIQYF	TGTGCCAGCAGTCTGGACAGAAACATTCAGTACTTC
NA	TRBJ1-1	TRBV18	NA	CASSPGQNTEAFF	TGTGCCAGCTCACCGGGACAGAACACTGAAGCTTTCTTT
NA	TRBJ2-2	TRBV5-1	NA	CASSLVVTGELFF	TGCGCCAGCAGCTTAGTGGTCACCGGGGAGCTGTTTTTT
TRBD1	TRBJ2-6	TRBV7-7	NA	CAIKNGTRDRGAGANVLTF	TGTGCCATAAAGAATGGAACCCGGGACAGGGGAGCTGGGGCCAACGTCCTGACTTTC
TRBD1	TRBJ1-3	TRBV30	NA	CAWTIPGQGHTIYF	TGTGCCTGGACGATACCGGGACAGGGACACACCATATATTTT
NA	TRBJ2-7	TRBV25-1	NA	CASNPSGATYEQYF	TGTGCCAGCAACCCGAGCGGCGCAACCTACGAGCAGTACTTC
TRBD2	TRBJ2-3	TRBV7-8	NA	CASRSQGALTSGRGDTQYF	TGTGCCAGCAGGTCACAGGGGGCCCTGACTAGCGGGAGGGGAGATACGCAGTATTTT
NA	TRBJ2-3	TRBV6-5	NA	CASSYDAGSLTDTQYF	TGTGCCAGCAGTTATGACGCGGGCAGTCTCACAGATACGCAGTATTTT
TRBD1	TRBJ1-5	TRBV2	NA	CASSRGQGNQPQHF	TGTGCCAGCAGTCGAGGACAGGGGAATCAGCCCCAGCATTTT
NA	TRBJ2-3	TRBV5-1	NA	CASSLAQATDTQYF	TGCGCCAGCAGCTTGGCCCAGGCCACAGATACGCAGTATTTT
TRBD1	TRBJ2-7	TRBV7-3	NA	CASSLGTGDEQYF	TGTGCCAGCAGCCTTGGGACAGGGGACGAGCAGTACTTC
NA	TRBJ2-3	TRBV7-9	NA	CASSFPGGTDTQYF	TGTGCCAGCAGCTTCCCCGGCGGCACAGATACGCAGTATTTT